This T cell receptor beta chain was recorded in a study of Graves' ophthalmopathy and Graves' hyperthyroidism. Per the germline V gene, CDR1 is ENHRY and CDR2 is SYGVKD. The CDR3 consists of 14 residues. Germline trimming cut 0 bases from V and 11 bases from J; bases unmatched to any gene: 5. For repertoire sequencing, the TCR beta CDR3 regions were amplified from RNA transcripts. Second-round multiplex PCR came after first-round RT-PCR with HTBI primers. In TCRdb, the multiplex PCR reads were re-called with MiXCR into one record per CDR3 protein. The sample shows hundreds of thousands of distinct CDR3 sequences, around a fifth of them seen only once. This clonotype was recorded at least ten times.

Specimen: peripheral blood. This clonotype originated in a woman aged 18-35 years with stable Graves' hyperthyroidism. Some clones in this sample may be carry-over from other donors' samples. V usage is TRBV10-3 and J usage is TRBJ1-5; 9 bases align to TRBD1. The CDR3 spells CAISESGTGLAQHF. The CDR3 bases are TGTGCCATCAGTGAGTCGGGGACAGGGTTGGCCCAGCATTTT.